This note documents a single T cell receptor beta chain sequence. Its antigen remains unidentified. One end of the junction fails to match germline, which may point to a read error. This sample was included in a study of CD8+CD57+ T cells in acquired aplastic anemia. Overall study context: The study obtained an average of about 3.4 ug of DNA from sorted CD4+ and CD8+ cells. Healthy donors had, on average, about 10.8 million reads for their CD4+ cells.

The use of genomic DNA as template underpinned the TCR beta VDJ and CDR3 profiling. TCRdb analysed the reads with MiXCR anew, one entry per CDR3 protein. The sample includes 350,000 to 450,000 distinct CDR3 sequences, about 70% seen only once; the top ten take 4%. CDR3 length equals 13 residues. CDR1 is SGHTA and CDR2 is FQGNSA in the germline V gene. Study-wide results and limits: Shared by patients and controls, 25 to 30 CD8+ CDR3s were abundant in patients. Controls and patients did not differ significantly in CD8+ Simpson's diversity.

The rearrangement uses TRBV7-2 and TRBJ1-6; D remains ambiguous. This receptor was identified in a human donor in good health, serving as a control. The sequenced sample was sorted CD4+, CD8+, or CD8+CD57+ T cells (not recorded which) from PBMCs. CDR3: CASSLDRRLALHF. The CDR3 DNA reads as TGCGCCAGCAGCTTAGATCGAAGGCTGGCCCTCCACTTT.